The 3 T cell receptor beta chains reported below all come from one sample, sequenced in a study of cytomegalovirus exposure and HLA in healthy donors. TCRdb's table, derived via immunoSEQ multiplex PCR, lists solely in-frame clones and lacks some. The sample carries roughly 84,000 clones, approximately 91% recorded once. Material: PBMCs. Receptors originate from a man aged 25 to 40 in good health and CMV-seronegative.

The chain has TRBV7-6 and TRBJ2-3; 9 nucleotides match TRBD1. The CDR3 runs to 15 residues. J lost 5 bases, V lost 7 bases, and 10 bases had no gene match. Germline assignment: CDR1 SGHVS and CDR2 FNYEAQ. DNA for the CDR3: TGTGCCAGCACCTACGGGACAGGGAGGGGAGATACGCAGTATTTT. It is translated as CASTYGTGRGDTQYF.

The gene calls are TRBV19 and TRBJ2-2; TRBD2 might be the D (6 bases). With 5 bases removed from V and 2 bases from J, the gap between germline ends came to 12 bases. The CDR3 length is 15 residues. Germline lookup yields CDR1 LNHDA and CDR2 SQIVND (reference sequence). CDR3 DNA: TGTGCCAGTAGTTATCGGGGGTTTAACACCGGGGAGCTGTTTTTT. Its translation is CASSYRGFNTGELFF.

The V gene is TRBV5-1, the J gene TRBJ2-7, with D maybe TRBD2 (5 bases). The CDR3 runs 15 residues. Germline V lookup: CDR1 SGHRS, CDR2 YFSETQ. Trimming took off 0 bases at V and 0 bases at J, with 10 bases between the two ends. The CDR3 spells CASSLVATSSYEQYF. CDR3 sequence (DNA): TGCGCCAGCAGCTTGGTAGCGACGAGCTCCTACGAGCAGTACTTC.